These 20 T cell receptor beta chains share one sample of origin, sequenced in a study of identical twins. From the 5' RACE reads, TCRdb called clonotypes with MiXCR, one entry per CDR3 protein. The sample records 220,000 or so distinct CDR3 sequences, around 7% being singletons. This same sample was also taken into another study, of yellow fever vaccine responses in identical twins.

Sequencing was carried out using memory (CD45RO+) T cells sorted from blood. All receptors come from a woman under 30 in good health.

This rearrangement joins TRBV7-2 to TRBJ2-3; D gene ambiguous. V lost 0 bases and J 5 bases, leaving 9 bases between the germline ends. This CDR3 is 14 amino acids long. The germline V gene has CDR1 SGHTA and CDR2 FQGNSA. This CDR3 is CASSLASAQDTQYF. The DNA for the CDR3 is TGTGCCAGCAGCTTAGCGTCGGCTCAAGATACGCAGTATTTT.

This clonotype occurred a few times. J is TRBJ2-5 and V is TRBV20-1, with D possibly being TRBD2 (6 bases). The CDR3 totals 14 residues. Germline-derived CDR1 and CDR2 are DFQATT and SNEGSKA (reference sequence). V lost 0 bases and J lost 2, with 10 bases in between. The CDR3 here is CSARDGGVQETQYF. The CDR3 DNA sequence: TGCAGTGCTAGAGATGGAGGGGTACAAGAGACCCAGTACTTC.

The V gene is TRBV6-2 or TRBV6-3, the J gene TRBJ2-7, with TRBD2 identical over 11 bases. The CDR3 runs to 15 residues. The germline V gene has CDR1 MNHEY and CDR2 SVGEGT. The V segment lost 4 bases and the J segment 0 bases; nucleotides outside the gene matches: 2. CDR3 nucleotide sequence: TGTGCCAGCAGTTCGGGACTAGCGGACTCCTACGAGCAGTACTTC. It is translated as CASSSGLADSYEQYF.

This clonotype was seen at least ten times. The chain employs TRBV4-1 and TRBJ2-5, with D tentatively TRBD1 (5 bases). This CDR3 is built from 14 residues. V lost 4 bases and J lost 1, with 10 bases in between. Germline values: CDR1 MGHRA, CDR2 YSYEKL. In DNA, the CDR3 is TGCGCCAGCAGCCTAACGACAGTCCAAGAGACCCAGTACTTC. This codes for CASSLTTVQETQYF.

This clonotype was seen only a few times. This rearrangement joins TRBV5-1 to TRBJ2-4; no reliable D call. This CDR3 spans 13 amino acids. From germline, CDR1 is SGHRS and CDR2 YFSETQ. The V end was cut by 3 bases, the J end by 5 bases, with 9 bases between. CDR3 bases: TGCGCCAGCAGCTCAGGATGGGAAAACATTCAGTACTTC. Translation: CASSSGWENIQYF.

This clonotype was seen ten or more times. This sequence joins TRBV27 and TRBJ2-7; 13 bases agree with TRBD2. The CDR3 sequence is 18 residues long. Germline V lookup: CDR1 MNHEY, CDR2 SMNVEV (reference sequence). The V gene end was trimmed by 5 bases and the J gene end by 7 bases; junction bases not matched to a gene: 17. CDR3 in DNA: TGTGCCAGCAGTCGAATCCTCCCCGGGACTAGCGGGATAAAAGAGCAGTACTTC. Its protein is CASSRILPGTSGIKEQYF.

The chain carries TRBV5-6 and TRBJ2-7; possibly TRBD1 for D (5 bases). The length of the CDR3 is 16 residues. V lost 4 bases and J 0 bases, leaving 17 bases between the germline ends. The germline V gene has CDR1 SGHDT and CDR2 YYEEEE. CDR3 loop: CASSQGGPSASYEQYF. DNA for the CDR3: TGTGCCAGCAGCCAGGGTGGGCCGTCCGCCTCCTACGAGCAGTACTTC.

This clonotype was found many times. This rearrangement joins TRBV20-1 to TRBJ1-2; 10 nucleotides agree with TRBD1. The ends lost 4 bases at V and 5 bases at J; junction bases unmatched: 7. This CDR3 has 14 amino acids. Per the germline V gene, CDR1 is DFQATT and CDR2 is SNEGSKA (reference sequence). In DNA, the CDR3 is TGCAGTGCTAACCCAGGACAGGGGGTGTATGGCTACACCTTC. Translating gives CSANPGQGVYGYTF.

This clonotype was counted ten times or more. The CDR3 sequence: CASSYVQGLKETQYF. CDR3 coding DNA: TGTGCCAGCAGTTACGTTCAGGGATTAAAAGAGACCCAGTACTTC. V is TRBV6-2 or TRBV6-3 and J is TRBJ2-5, with TRBD1 as a possible D gene (5 bases). The CDR3 runs 15 residues. V lost 2 bases and J lost 3, with 13 bases in between. Germline V gene lookup returns CDR1 MNHEY and CDR2 SVGEGT.

This clonotype was counted between two and nine times. The J gene is TRBJ2-5, the V gene TRBV29-1; weak D call: TRBD1 (6 bases). Trimming took off 7 bases at V and 1 base at J, with 10 bases between the two ends. Germline V lookup: CDR1 SQVTM, CDR2 ANQGSEA. The CDR3 contains 12 residues. The CDR3 region has the DNA TGCAGCGGGTTCAGGGGCCAAGAGACCCAGTACTTC. Translation: CSGFRGQETQYF.

The chain uses TRBV5-1 and TRBJ1-1, with unresolved D. Trimming stripped 4 bases from V and 2 bases from J, with 12 bases between. The CDR3 covers 14 residues. CDR1 is SGHRS, CDR2 YFSETQ, per germline. The CDR3 nucleotides are TGCGCCAGCAGCCGGAAGGATGGTAACACTGAAGCTTTCTTT. Protein product: CASSRKDGNTEAFF.

This clonotype was counted only a few times. As the CDR3 is not closed by the conserved phenylalanine or tryptophan, this likely results from a read error. V gene TRBV28 combines with J gene TRBJ2-7; TRBD2 agrees at 8 bases. The CDR3 runs 15 residues. Germline CDR1 MDHEN, CDR2 SYDVKM. V was pared by 6 bases and J by 0 bases, with 7 bases of the junction left unmatched. The CDR3 bases are TGTGCCAGCAGACGAGGACTAGCAGACTCCTACGAGCAGTACTCC. It codes for CASRRGLADSYEQYS.

The sample holds a few counts of this clonotype. The chain employs TRBV9 and TRBJ2-3; possible D gene TRBD2, 5 bases. The V and J ends lost 0 bases and 0 bases respectively, with 14 bases between them. CDR3 size: 17 residues. CDR1 is SGDLS and CDR2 is YYNGEE in the germline V gene. CDR3 DNA sequence: TGTGCCAGCAGCGTAGAATGGGCGGGTCCTAGCACAGATACGCAGTATTTT. It yields the protein CASSVEWAGPSTDTQYF.

This clonotype was counted only a few times. The chain uses TRBV15 and TRBJ2-7; D is ambiguous. Germline V lookup: CDR1 LNHNV, CDR2 YYDKDF (reference sequence). V gave up 1 base and J gave up 0 bases, with 7 bases separating them. The length of the CDR3 is 14 residues. Written as DNA, the CDR3 is TGTGCCACCAGCAGAGGGACGGGCTCCTACGAGCAGTACGTC. It codes for CATSRGTGSYEQYV.

This clonotype has at least ten counts. The chain combines TRBV7-8 with TRBJ2-2; the match to TRBD1 covers 7 bases. Germline V lookup: CDR1 SGHVS, CDR2 FQNEAQ. With 5 bases clipped from V and 4 bases from J, the junction kept 10 bases outside the gene matches. There are 16 residues in the CDR3. This CDR3 is CASSPRDSRATGELFF. CDR3 in DNA: TGTGCCAGCAGCCCCCGGGACAGCAGAGCCACCGGGGAGCTGTTTTTT.

This clonotype was seen many times. This chain links TRBV20-1 with TRBJ1-4, with unresolved D. V was shortened by 0 bases and J by 4 bases, with 9 bases between the two germline ends. CDR3 length equals 14 residues. Germline V gene lookup returns CDR1 DFQATT and CDR2 SNEGSKA (reference sequence). The CDR3: CSARDQVYNEKLFF. CDR3 coding DNA: TGCAGTGCTAGAGATCAGGTCTATAATGAAAAACTGTTTTTT.

CDR3 protein: CASSDAGGSNTGELFF. CDR3 sequence (DNA): TGCGCCAGCAGTGACGCTGGGGGGTCGAACACCGGGGAGCTGTTTTTT. The chain recombines TRBV10-1 with TRBJ2-2; D is possibly TRBD2 (6 bases). V shed 3 bases and J shed 0 bases, with 11 bases lying between them. The CDR3 spans 16 residues. CDR1 WNHNN and CDR2 SYGVQD come from the germline V gene (reference sequence).

The genes are TRBV7-6 and TRBJ2-7, with TRBD2 matching 9 bases. Germline CDR1 and CDR2: SGHVS and FNYEAQ. This CDR3 spans 16 amino acids. J gave up 3 bases and V 8 bases, and 14 bases lay outside the gene matches. The CDR3 spells CASSPSGGTAHYEQYF. The CDR3 DNA sequence: TGTGCCAGCTCCCCGAGCGGGGGGACAGCGCACTACGAGCAGTACTTC.

The rearrangement links TRBV10-2 to TRBJ2-3, with TRBD2 matching over 11 bases. CDR3 length: 14 residues. Germline values: CDR1 WSHSY, CDR2 SAAADI. V shed 8 bases, J shed 6 bases, and the junction held 7 bases outside the gene matches. The CDR3 bases are TGCGCCAGCGGGGGGACTAGCGGTGGGGATACGCAGTATTTT. Protein sequence: CASGGTSGGDTQYF.

The chain recombines TRBV6-1 with TRBJ2-3, with 10 bases that match TRBD2. J lost 7 bases, V lost 4 bases, and 11 bases had no gene match. Germline assignment: CDR1 MNHNS and CDR2 SASEGT. The CDR3 runs to 16 residues. As DNA, the CDR3 is TGTGCCAGCAGTGTGACTAGCGGGTCTCCCCCCAATACGCAGTATTTT. Protein sequence: CASSVTSGSPPNTQYF.